The 3 T cell receptor beta chains reported below all come from one sample, sequenced in a study of CD8 T cells in ankylosing spondylitis listed by TCRdb under 2017. Study-wide findings and limitations: Blood from ankylosing spondylitis patients appeared to be characterized by a TCR beta motif composed of under ten highly homologous amino acid variants.

The receptor library was made with 5' RACE. The sequencer listed for this sample is Illumina HiSeq 2500. TCRdb reanalyzed the raw reads on its own, using fastp at Q25 for trimming and MiXCR for clone calling, and kept in-frame beta chains. Each record represents a unique CDR3 protein, reported with the most common genes and DNA among its rows. This sample gives fewer than 650,000 distinct CDR3 sequences in total; about 13% of them show up just once. The ten largest make up 6.5% to 7% of the sample. These TCRs' antigens remain unknown. What was sequenced was blood, either unsorted or a sorted T cell fraction (not recorded which). The receptors shown here come from a male donor with ankylosing spondylitis.

This clonotype was picked up a small number of times. The chain recombines TRBV24-1 with TRBJ2-1; 11 bases match TRBD1. CDR1 and CDR2 from the germline V gene are KGHDR and SFDVKD. Trimming cost V 2 bases and J 5 bases; bases outside gene matches: 4. The CDR3 has 16 amino acids. The CDR3 region has the DNA TGTGCCACCAGTGATTCAGGACAGGGGGCTAACAATGAGCAGTTCTTC. This encodes CATSDSGQGANNEQFF.

The genes are TRBV29-1 and TRBJ2-2; D remains unclear. The CDR3 covers 14 residues. Deletions cut 2 bases from V and 0 bases from J, with 7 bases between. Per germline, CDR1 SQVTM and CDR2 ANQGSEA. The CDR3 reads CSVETQANTGELFF. The CDR3 bases are TGCAGCGTTGAAACCCAAGCGAACACCGGGGAGCTGTTTTTT.

This sequence joins TRBV6-4 and TRBJ1-2; 9 positions match TRBD1. The CDR3 is 17 residues long. Germline V CDR1 and CDR2: MRHNA, SNTAGT. V shed 0 bases, J shed 0 bases, and the junction held 5 bases outside the gene matches. The CDR3 is CASSDSRDRVSNYGYTF. The CDR3 DNA sequence: TGTGCCAGCAGTGACTCAAGGGACAGGGTTTCTAACTATGGCTACACCTTC.